The 27 T cell receptor beta chains below all came from one sample that was sequenced in a study of CD8 T cells in ankylosing spondylitis. Each CDR3 protein gets one entry after TCRdb re-called the 5' RACE reads with MiXCR. The sample gives approximately 220,000 distinct CDR3 sequences, over 9.5% of which show up once; roughly a fifth is in the top ten. What was sequenced was blood, either unsorted or a sorted T cell fraction (not recorded which). Every receptor here comes from a male donor with ankylosing spondylitis or in good health (not recorded which).

This clonotype was observed many times. The gene calls are TRBV15 and TRBJ2-5; D ambiguous. The CDR3 extends over 13 amino acids. V was clipped by 0 bases and J by 5 bases, with 7 bases between them. CDR1 LNHNV and CDR2 YYDKDF come from the germline V gene (reference sequence). The CDR3 nucleotides read TGTGCCACCAGCAGAGATCCTTGGGAGACCCAGTACTTC. Translation gives CATSRDPWETQYF.

This clonotype was detected only a few times. This rearrangement joins TRBV10-3 to TRBJ2-7; 7 bases are a match to TRBD2. CDR1 and CDR2 from the germline V gene are ENHRY and SYGVKD. Losses at the gene ends were 6 bases for V and 0 bases for J; bases not matched to a gene: 5. The CDR3 sequence is 14 residues long. CDR3 nucleotides: TGTGCCATCAGCCCGGGACTAAACTCCTACGAGCAGTACTTC. It is translated as CAISPGLNSYEQYF.

This clonotype was counted many times. The V gene is TRBV5-5, the J gene TRBJ1-1; D is unclear. The V and J ends lost 0 bases and 2 bases respectively, with 8 bases between them. CDR1 is SGHKS and CDR2 is YYEKEE in the germline V gene (reference sequence). The CDR3 has 14 amino acids. Written as DNA, the CDR3 is TGTGCCAGCAGCTTGGGGTTTAGTAACACTGAAGCTTTCTTT. Translated: CASSLGFSNTEAFF. Based on the CDR3 plus reference TRBV5-5 and TRBJ1-1, the full variable domain is DAGVTQSPTHLIKTRGQQVTLRCSPISGHKSVSWYQQVLGQGPQFIFQYYEKEERGRGNFPDRFSARQFPNYSSELNVNALLLGDSALYLCASSLGFSNTEAFFGQGTRLTVV.

This clonotype occurred a few times. The V and J genes are TRBV20-1 and TRBJ2-7; D might be TRBD1 (6 bases). The V gene's germline CDR1 is DFQATT and CDR2 SNEGSKA (reference sequence). The V end was cut by 2 bases, the J end by 3 bases, with 17 bases between. The CDR3 runs 15 residues. The CDR3 DNA sequence: TGCAGTGCTAGACCTCCCGGGACACCCAACTACGAGCAGTACTTC. It encodes CSARPPGTPNYEQYF.

This clonotype was detected ten times or more. This chain uses TRBV10-3 with TRBJ2-1; 8 bases fit TRBD1. The CDR3 runs to 13 residues. Per germline, CDR1 ENHRY and CDR2 SYGVKD. Losses at the gene ends were 5 bases for V and 8 bases for J; bases not matched to a gene: 5. In nucleotides, the CDR3 is TGTGCCATCAGTCGAGACAGGGGTTATGAGCAGTTCTTC. This encodes CAISRDRGYEQFF.

This clonotype was seen repeatedly, ten times or more. The V and J genes are TRBV12-3 or TRBV12-4 and TRBJ1-1; a possible D gene is TRBD1 (5 bases). Trimming took off 5 bases at V and 4 bases at J, with 11 bases between the two ends. This CDR3 spans 13 amino acids. CDR3 DNA sequence: TGTGCCAGCAGTAATCGCAGGGCCACTGAAGCTTTCTTT. As protein: CASSNRRATEAFF.

The chain couples TRBV20-1 to TRBJ2-3; 9 bases fit TRBD2. Germline CDR1 DFQATT, CDR2 SNEGSKA (reference sequence). Trimming took 4 bases from V and 3 from J; bases not matched to a gene: 8. The CDR3 loop spans 15 amino acids. CDR3 loop: CSANLGGGETDTQYF. The CDR3 DNA sequence: TGCAGTGCTAATTTGGGCGGGGGGGAAACAGATACGCAGTATTTT.

This clonotype was detected many times. CDR3 sequence reads: CASSLSGVANEQFF. DNA for the CDR3: TGCGCCAGCTCTCTTAGCGGGGTGGCCAATGAGCAGTTCTTC. The V and J genes are TRBV5-1 and TRBJ2-1, with TRBD2 matching over 8 bases. The CDR3 length is 14 residues. J lost 6 bases, V lost 7 bases, and 9 bases had no gene match. Germline V CDR1 and CDR2: SGHRS, YFSETQ.

The V call is TRBV20-1, the J call TRBJ2-5, with 12 bases identical to TRBD2. Germline V lookup: CDR1 DFQATT, CDR2 SNEGSKA (reference sequence). CDR3 length: 14 amino acids. V trimming: 5 bases; J trimming: 5 bases; junction bases outside the gene matches: 6. The CDR3 here is CSAGLAGGLETQYF. CDR3 coding DNA: TGCAGTGCTGGCCTAGCGGGGGGGCTGGAGACCCAGTACTTC.

Points on this clonotype: A much larger clone lies one base from this, so it may be a read error. This sequence joins TRBV5-1 and TRBJ1-4; 7 positions match TRBD1. There are 14 residues in the CDR3. CDR1 SGHRS and CDR2 YFSETQ come from the germline V gene. CDR3 protein: CSSSFTGVAEKLFF. DNA of the CDR3: TGCTCCAGCAGCTTTACAGGGGTGGCTGAAAAACTGTTTTTT.

This rearrangement joins TRBV21-1 to TRBJ2-3; the D call TRBD1 from the table was never checked on the DNA. TRBV21-1 constitutes a pseudogene. CDR3 length: 15 amino acids. CDR3 loop: CASSSPTGSTDTQYF. CDR3 DNA sequence: TGTGCCAGCAGCTCCCCGACAGGGAGCACAGATACGCAGTATTTT.

This clonotype showed up many times. The chain joins TRBV12-3 or TRBV12-4 to TRBJ1-5; D is possibly TRBD1 (6 bases). This CDR3 is built from 15 residues. V lost 6 bases to trimming and J lost 4 bases, with 16 bases between them. The CDR3 region has the DNA TGTGCCAGCAGAACGATCAGGGGAGGTAATCAGCCCCAGCATTTT. It yields the protein CASRTIRGGNQPQHF.

In this sample, this clonotype turned up many times. The CDR3 loop is CASSPEGGSNTGELFF. DNA of the CDR3: TGTGCCAGCAGCCCCGAGGGGGGATCGAACACCGGGGAGCTGTTTTTT. The chain couples TRBV4-2 to TRBJ2-2; D may correspond to TRBD1 or TRBD2 (6 bases each). The CDR3 spans 16 residues. Germline CDR1 and CDR2: LGHNA and YNFKEQ. V gave up 4 bases and J gave up 0 bases, with 12 bases separating them.

This clonotype was detected ten times or more. The chain carries TRBV20-1 and TRBJ2-5; possible D gene TRBD2, 6 bases. The V end lost 3 bases, the J end lost 2 bases, and 10 bases lay between the germline ends. The CDR3 sequence is 13 residues long. Germline V CDR1 and CDR2: DFQATT, SNEGSKA (reference sequence). The CDR3 protein is CSASTGTQETQYF. As DNA, the CDR3 is TGCAGTGCTAGTACCGGGACTCAAGAGACCCAGTACTTC.

This clonotype showed up just a few times. The chain couples TRBV7-3 to TRBJ2-3, with 10 bases aligning to TRBD2. The CDR3 is made up of 15 amino acids. The junction had 7 bases not matched to a gene; V was cut back by 8 bases and J by 2 bases. Germline V lookup: CDR1 SGHTA, CDR2 FQGTGA. The CDR3: CASAERGGPTDTQYF. For the CDR3, the DNA is TGTGCCAGCGCAGAGCGGGGGGGCCCCACAGATACGCAGTATTTT. The full variable domain, completed using reference TRBV7-3 and TRBJ2-3, is GAGVSQTPSNKVTEKGKYVELRCDPISGHTALYWYRQSLGQGPEFLIYFQGTGAADDSGLPNDRFFAVRPEGSVSTLKIQRTERGDSAVYLCASAERGGPTDTQYFGPGTRLTVL.

This clonotype was seen ten or more times. The chain recombines TRBV12-3 or TRBV12-4 with TRBJ1-5, with 9 nucleotides matching TRBD1. This CDR3 spans 15 amino acids. Trimming removed 6 bases from V and 6 bases from J; junction bases left unmatched: 9. CDR3 sequence (DNA): TGTGCCAGCAGCCGTGGACAGGGGCATGCTCAGCCCCAGCATTTT. Protein product: CASSRGQGHAQPQHF.

This clonotype was detected many times. The chain couples TRBV5-1 to TRBJ2-3, with 10 bases identical to TRBD2. The junction had 19 bases not matched to a gene; V was cut back by 2 bases and J by 7 bases. There are 19 residues in the CDR3. CDR1 SGHRS and CDR2 YFSETQ come from the germline V gene. CDR3 sequence reads: CASSFRSDETSGRRNTQYF. The CDR3 coding sequence is TGCGCCAGCAGCTTCCGATCCGACGAGACTAGCGGGCGGCGGAATACGCAGTATTTT.

This clonotype was seen many times. The rearrangement links TRBV12-3 or TRBV12-4 to TRBJ2-7, with D perhaps matching TRBD1 (5 bases). The CDR3 covers 15 residues. V lost 0 bases and J lost 0, with 9 bases in between. CDR3 coding DNA: TGTGCCAGCAGTTTAGCCCCGGACACCTCCTACGAGCAGTACTTC. This gives the protein CASSLAPDTSYEQYF.

This clonotype was seen more than once but under ten times. The chain links TRBV20-1 to TRBJ2-5, with D possibly matching TRBD2 (5 bases). With 1 base removed from V and 2 bases from J, the gap between germline ends came to 8 bases. Germline V gives CDR1 DFQATT, CDR2 SNEGSKA (reference sequence). The CDR3 contains 13 residues. CDR3 sequence reads: CSARALVQETQYF. Here the CDR3 DNA reads TGCAGTGCTAGAGCACTAGTTCAAGAGACCCAGTACTTC.

The table lists this clonotype with a few counts. The chain carries TRBV4-2 and TRBJ2-5; D not resolved. The germline gives CDR1 LGHNA, CDR2 YNFKEQ. CDR3 size: 13 residues. The V end lost 4 bases, the J end lost 5 bases, and 11 bases lay between the germline ends. CDR3 in DNA: TGTGCCAGCAGCCCCTCCGCGGAGGAGACCCAGTACTTC. It is translated as CASSPSAEETQYF.

The V gene is TRBV30, the J gene TRBJ1-3; no clear D. The CDR3 has 16 residues. V was shortened by 0 bases and J by 0 bases, with 12 bases between the two germline ends. Germline CDR1 GTSNPN, CDR2 SVGIG (reference sequence). CDR3 sequence: CAWSVAGGFSGNTIYF. Written as DNA, the CDR3 is TGTGCCTGGAGTGTTGCAGGCGGCTTCTCTGGAAACACCATATATTTT.

There are a few counts of this clonotype. This chain uses TRBV18 with TRBJ2-1; TRBD2 is a possible D gene (5 bases). V gave up 3 bases and J gave up 8 bases, with 11 bases separating them. The CDR3 extends over 13 amino acids. Germline CDR1 reads KGHSH; CDR2 reads LQKENI. CDR3 DNA sequence: TGTGCCAGCTCACCGTTACTAGGGTATGAGCAGTTCTTC. Translated, it gives CASSPLLGYEQFF.

V is TRBV7-3 and J is TRBJ1-1, with D hard to call. Germline loops: CDR1 SGHTA, CDR2 FQGTGA. This CDR3 comprises 13 residues. V was pared by 5 bases and J by 2 bases, with 9 bases between. CDR3 amino acids: CASSPIPNTEAFF. The CDR3, as DNA: TGTGCCAGCAGCCCCATCCCTAACACTGAAGCTTTCTTT.

By share, this clonotype ranks as medium-sized (0.01 to 0.1%). The chain couples TRBV5-1 to TRBJ2-7; 8 nucleotides agree with TRBD1. V lost 3 bases to trimming and J lost 1 base; unmatched junction nucleotides: 6. CDR1 SGHRS and CDR2 YFSETQ come from the germline V gene. The CDR3 loop spans 15 amino acids. CDR3 sequence reads: CASSWTGSRSYEQYF. CDR3 nucleotides: TGCGCCAGCAGCTGGACAGGGAGTCGATCCTACGAGCAGTACTTC.

In this sample, this clonotype turned up many times. This chain connects TRBV29-1 to TRBJ2-3; perhaps TRBD2 as D (5 bases). The germline gives CDR1 SQVTM, CDR2 ANQGSEA. This CDR3 comprises 13 residues. V dropped 6 bases and J dropped 3 bases, with 13 bases sitting between them. CDR3 sequence (DNA): TGCAGCGTGAGGGAATTGGGGACAGATACGCAGTATTTT. Translated, it gives CSVRELGTDTQYF.

This clonotype was counted ten times or more. V gene TRBV7-8 combines with J gene TRBJ2-3; no clear D. The germline V gene encodes CDR1 SGHVS and CDR2 FQNEAQ. Between the trimmed V and J ends, which lost 0 bases and 2 bases, there was a span of 15 bases. The CDR3 is made up of 17 amino acids. The CDR3, as DNA: TGTGCCAGCAGCTTAGCGGGGTACGCGAGTCCCACAGATACGCAGTATTTT. It yields the protein CASSLAGYASPTDTQYF. Variable domain in full (rest from reference TRBV7-8 and TRBJ2-3): GAGVSQSPRYKVAKRGQDVALRCDPISGHVSLFWYQQALGQGPEFLTYFQNEAQLDKSGLPSDRFFAERPEGSVSTLKIQRTQQEDSAVYLCASSLAGYASPTDTQYFGPGTRLTVL.

This clonotype was counted ten times or more. This sequence joins TRBV12-3 or TRBV12-4 and TRBJ2-3; tentative D call: TRBD1 (5 bases). The CDR3 runs 15 residues. The ends were cut back, 5 bases at V and 0 bases at J, with 12 bases in the middle. The CDR3 DNA sequence: TGTGCCAGCAGTGCAAGATCAGGGAGCACAGATACGCAGTATTTT. Translating gives CASSARSGSTDTQYF.